This T cell receptor beta chain was identified in a study of blood T cell repertoires in COVID-19. This clone was seen a handful of times. The CDR3 loop spans 15 amino acids. The V and J ends lost 4 bases and 7 bases respectively, with 20 bases between them. From germline, CDR1 is SGHTA and CDR2 FQGNSA. The protocol was immunoSEQ multiplex PCR, while the TCRdb copy is restricted to in-frame clones and leaves out a portion. The data contain 250,000 or so clones, 70% to 90% of them seen just once; the ten biggest clones take up around 3%. The genes are TRBV7-2 and TRBJ2-7, with D perhaps matching TRBD2 (6 bases). Sequencing was done on a sample of peripheral blood. The receptor comes from a man between 18 and 35 years old with active or convalescent COVID-19. The CDR3 spells CASSSTPRGAGEQYF. The CDR3 DNA reads as TGTGCCAGCAGCTCAACCCCCCGGGGCGCGGGGGAGCAGTACTTC. The full variable domain, in which reference TRBV7-2 and TRBJ2-7 provide the parts outside the CDR3, is GAGVSQSPSNKVTEKGKDVELRCDPISGHTALYWYRQSLGQGLEFLIYFQGNSAPDKSGLPSDRFSAERTGGSVSTLTIQRTQQEDSAVYLCASSSTPRGAGEQYFGPGTRLTVT.